This T cell receptor (beta chain) was captured by sequencing in a study of OX40 agonist ivuxolimab in advanced cancers. For the study at large: Cohort: around 79% men, mean age approximately 60, aged roughly 23 to 79.

From germline, CDR1 is SGHTA and CDR2 FQGNSA. This CDR3 has 14 residues. J gave up 4 bases and V 4 bases, and 6 bases lay outside the gene matches. TCRdb's copy holds only in-frame clones and misses some; the assay was immunoSEQ multiplex PCR. The table lists tens of thousands of clones, 85% to 90% of them singletons. This clone was recorded once. Its target is not known. Study conclusions and caveats: In the expanded peripheral T cells, antigen specificity was never determined. Within 6 weeks, CD4+ and CD8+ blood T cells expanded clonally at 0.1 to 3.0 mg/kg.

Here the sequenced sample was CD4+ or CD8+ T cells sorted from blood, taken in a trial of the OX40 agonist ivuxolimab. The chain uses TRBV7-2 and TRBJ2-5, with TRBD1 matching 7 bases. The sequence derives from an adult with an advanced solid tumor such as melanoma, head and neck, liver or kidney cancer. The CDR3 reads CASSSRQGRETQYF. In DNA form, the CDR3 reads TGTGCCAGCAGCTCCAGACAGGGTCGAGAGACCCAGTACTTC. Using reference TRBV7-2 and TRBJ2-5 for the parts outside the CDR3, the full variable domain is GAGVSQSPSNKVTEKGKDVELRCDPISGHTALYWYRQSLGQGLEFLIYFQGNSAPDKSGLPSDRFSAERTGGSVSTLTIQRTQQEDSAVYLCASSSRQGRETQYFGPGTRLLVL.